A selection of T cell receptor beta chains follows, all from one sample in a study of T cells in localized non-small cell lung cancer. TCRdb keeps only in-frame clones here, not all; method: immunoSEQ multiplex PCR. The sample gives over a thousand clones, roughly 25% of which show up once; approximately 9.8% is in the top ten. The sequenced sample was normal lung tissue next to the tumor, obtained before any cancer treatment. Receptors originate from a female donor at least 60 years old with stage I lung adenocarcinoma. The CDR3 runs from the conserved cysteine through the conserved F or W. The D gene is left open where the match is weak. A row's size may be missing; if present it is once, few, many or a size class.

D gene,V gene,clone size,J gene,CDR3 DNA,CDR3 protein
.,TRBV25-1,few,TRBJ1-1,TGTGCCAGCAGTGATTATTCGGGAGCCACTGAAGCTTTCTTT,CASSDYSGATEAFF
.,TRBV15,.,TRBJ1-2,TGTGCCACCAGCAGAGATTCGGTGCTTCCCTATGGCTACACCTTC,CATSRDSVLPYGYTF
.,TRBV9,.,TRBJ1-4,TGTGCCACCGTAGGAGGGGAAGGACAAGGTCAAACTAATGAAAAACTGTTTTTT,CATVGGEGQGQTNEKLFF
.,TRBV6-8,.,TRBJ1-3,TGTGCCAGCAGTTTCGGGGGAGCCGGAAACACCATATATTTT,CASSFGGAGNTIYF
.,TRBV6-8,.,TRBJ2-6,TGTGCCAGCAGCACCAACATGGTCTCCTCTGGGGCCAACGTCCTGACTTTC,CASSTNMVSSGANVLTF
.,TRBV9,.,TRBJ2-4,TGTGCCAGCAGCCCCGAGGGGGGGCCCACCAAAAACATTCAGTACTTC,CASSPEGGPTKNIQYF
TRBD1,TRBV25-1,few,TRBJ2-5,TGTGCCAGCAGTAGTAACAGGGGGCGCAGAGAGACCCAGTACTTC,CASSSNRGRRETQYF
.,TRBV19,.,TRBJ1-2,TGTGCCAGTAGTATTGTTCGGGGTGGTGGCTATGGCTACACCTTC,CASSIVRGGGYGYTF
.,TRBV6-1,few,TRBJ1-2,TGTGCCAGCAGTGAAGTCAGGGCTGGCTACACCTTC,CASSEVRAGYTF
.,TRBV11-3,medium-sized,TRBJ2-7,TGTGCCAGCAGCTTTCGGACCCGAAGCTACGAGCAGTACTTC,CASSFRTRSYEQYF
TRBD1,TRBV9,medium-sized,TRBJ1-2,TGTGCCAGCAGCCTAGGGGGCGCTGGGGCCTACGGCTACACCTTC,CASSLGGAGAYGYTF
.,TRBV6-4,few,TRBJ2-3,TGTGCCATCAGCACAGGGCCAGGGCAGTATTTT,CAISTGPGQYF
.,TRBV11-3,few,TRBJ1-2,TGTGCCAGCAGCTTGAATCCCGGAAACTATGGCTACACCTTC,CASSLNPGNYGYTF
.,TRBV6-8,few,TRBJ2-1,TGTGCCAGCAGTCTCCCGGCGGGCAATGAGCAGTTCTTC,CASSLPAGNEQFF
.,TRBV15,.,TRBJ2-5,TGTGCCACCTCCCCGGGGCGGATGCAAGAGACCCAGTACTTC,CATSPGRMQETQYF
TRBD1,TRBV6-8,medium-sized,TRBJ2-7,TGTGCCAGCAGGTATATCGGGACAGGGGGCGAGCAGTACTTC,CASRYIGTGGEQYF
TRBD1,TRBV19,.,TRBJ1-6,TGTGCCAGTAGTAGAACCTCGGCAGGGGGAAATTCACCCCTCCACTTT,CASSRTSAGGNSPLHF
.,TRBV6-8,.,TRBJ2-2,TGTGCCAGCAGAGCAGGGCCCGGGGAGCTGTTTTTT,CASRAGPGELFF
TRBD1,TRBV5-1,.,TRBJ2-7,TGCGCCAGCAGCTCCTGGCCAGGGGGTGGTTCCTACGAGCAGTACTTC,CASSSWPGGGSYEQYF
TRBD1,TRBV11-3,.,TRBJ2-5,TGTGCCAGCAGCTTAGGGGACAGGGGCCTGAGAGAGACCCAGTACTTC,CASSLGDRGLRETQYF
.,TRBV30,.,TRBJ1-5,TGTGCCTGGAGTGTACGGGGGTCGTGGAATCAGCCCCAGCATTTT,CAWSVRGSWNQPQHF
.,TRBV5-1,.,TRBJ1-3,TGCGCCAGCAGCTTGGGGAAAGGGGGGCACACCATATATTTT,CASSLGKGGHTIYF
.,TRBV6-8,hyperexpanded,TRBJ2-5,TGTGCCAGTAGCAGCGGAGAACAAGAGACCCAGTACTTC,CASSSGEQETQYF
TRBD1,TRBV19,few,TRBJ1-4,TGTGCCAGTAGGCCTGGGACAGTTGCAACTAATGAAAAACTGTTTTTT,CASRPGTVATNEKLFF
.,TRBV7-7,.,TRBJ1-3,TGTGCCAGCAGCCCCCGTTCCCAGGGGTCTGGAAACACCATATATTTT,CASSPRSQGSGNTIYF
.,TRBV6-8,few,TRBJ2-7,TGTGCCAGCAGTGTGGAGGGGGCGAGGTACGAGCAGTACTTC,CASSVEGARYEQYF
.,TRBV11-3,.,TRBJ1-1,TGTGCCAGCAGCCCCCCCACAGGGTTGGGGAACACTGAAGCTTTCTTT,CASSPPTGLGNTEAFF
.,TRBV11-3,few,TRBJ1-5,TGTGCCAGCAGCTTAGAGGGGGACATCTATCAGCCCCAGCATTTT,CASSLEGDIYQPQHF
TRBD1,TRBV14,.,TRBJ1-1,TGTGCCAGCAGCCAACTGGGACAGGGGGACGGAGTAGCTTTCTTT,CASSQLGQGDGVAFF